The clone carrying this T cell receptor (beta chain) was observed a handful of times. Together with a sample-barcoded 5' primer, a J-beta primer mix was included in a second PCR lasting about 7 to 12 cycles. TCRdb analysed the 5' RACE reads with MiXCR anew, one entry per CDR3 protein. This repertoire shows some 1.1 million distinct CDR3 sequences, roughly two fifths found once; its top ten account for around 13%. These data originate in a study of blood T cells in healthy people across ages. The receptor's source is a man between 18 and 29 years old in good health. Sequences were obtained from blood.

The CDR3 DNA sequence: TGTGCCATCAGTGAGGAGAACAGGGGGCGCGGTTCACCCCTCCACTTT. This sequence encodes CAISEENRGRGSPLHF. The chain carries TRBV10-3 and TRBJ1-6; 9 bases are shared with TRBD1. The CDR3 extends over 16 amino acids. Germline V lookup: CDR1 ENHRY, CDR2 SYGVKD. The junction had 8 bases not matched to a gene; V was cut back by 2 bases and J by 9 bases.